These 11 T cell receptor beta chains originate from one sample sequenced in a study of OX40 agonist ivuxolimab in advanced cancers. Profiling relied on immunoSEQ multiplex PCR, and the TCRdb table lists in-frame clones only, not all of them. The sample has 40,000 to 55,000 clones; 88% are singletons. Material: CD4+ or CD8+ T cells sorted from blood, obtained in a trial of the OX40 agonist ivuxolimab. The source of these receptors is an adult with an advanced solid tumor such as melanoma, head and neck, liver or kidney cancer.

The gene calls are TRBV5-4 and TRBJ1-3; TRBD1 matches at 8 bases. The germline V gene has CDR1 SGHNT and CDR2 YYREEE (reference sequence). The CDR3 contains 17 residues. Trimming cost V 3 bases and J 3 bases; bases outside gene matches: 11. This chain's CDR3 is CASSSPGQGEVGNTIYF. The CDR3 DNA reads TGTGCCAGCAGCTCGCCCGGACAGGGAGAGGTTGGAAACACCATATATTTT.

The chain employs TRBV6-1 and TRBJ2-1; 10 bases align to TRBD2. Germline values: CDR1 MNHNS, CDR2 SASEGT. After removal of 3 bases from V and 8 bases from J, the junction contained 16 bases not matched to a gene. This CDR3 has 18 amino acids. Written as DNA, the CDR3 is TGTGCCAGCAGTGAGGGATCTTTAGGGGGACTAGCGACCTATGAGCAGTTCTTC. It is translated as CASSEGSLGGLATYEQFF.

The chain employs TRBV18 and TRBJ1-3; D might be TRBD1 (6 bases). In germline, CDR1 is KGHSH, CDR2 LQKENI. Deletions cut 3 bases from V and 2 bases from J, with 14 bases between. The CDR3 loop spans 16 amino acids. The CDR3 nucleotides are TGTGCCAGCTCACCGATGGACAGCGGCGCTGGAAACACCATATATTTT. This codes for CASSPMDSGAGNTIYF. The entire variable domain, with the rest obtained from reference TRBV18 and TRBJ1-3, is as follows: NAGVMQNPRHLVRRRGQEARLRCSPMKGHSHVYWYRQLPEEGLKFMVYLQKENIIDESGMPKERFSAEFPKEGPSILRIQQVVRGDSAAYFCASSPMDSGAGNTIYFGEGSWLTVV.

This clone appeared a single time. The chain combines TRBV2 with TRBJ1-4; D call uncertain. V was trimmed by 0 bases and J by 7 bases, leaving 15 bases between them. Per the germline V gene, CDR1 is SNHLY and CDR2 is FYNNEI. This CDR3 region has 16 residues. Written as DNA, the CDR3 is TGTGCCAGCAGTGAAGCGCTATCGGGTTTTGGTGAAAAACTGTTTTTT. As protein: CASSEALSGFGEKLFF.

This sequence joins TRBV7-2 and TRBJ2-3, with 7 bases matching TRBD2. The V gene's germline CDR1 is SGHTA and CDR2 FQGNSA. The length of the CDR3 is 15 residues. J gave up 2 bases and V 2 bases, and 4 bases lay outside the gene matches. The CDR3 loop is CASSLFRGDTDTQYF. The CDR3 nucleotides read TGTGCCAGCAGCTTATTCCGGGGGGACACAGATACGCAGTATTTT.

A remark on this clone: The same CDR3 can be traced to other DNA sequences in this sample. CDR3 DNA: TGCGCCAGCAGCTTGGGCCAGGGGGGATTGAACACTGAAGCTTTCTTT. This codes for CASSLGQGGLNTEAFF. The rearrangement joins TRBV5-1 to TRBJ1-1; 7 bases map to TRBD1. The V gene's germline CDR1 is SGHRS and CDR2 YFSETQ. This CDR3 has 16 residues. Unmatched junction bases numbered 5, after V lost 0 bases and J lost 0 bases.

V is TRBV25-1 and J is TRBJ2-2; perhaps TRBD2 as D (6 bases). Trimming took off 0 bases at V and 6 bases at J, with 11 bases between the two ends. The CDR3 spans 15 residues. The germline gives CDR1 MGHDK, CDR2 SYGVNS. The CDR3 bases are TGTGCCAGCAGTGAATATGGGCCTAGCGCCGGGGAGCTGTTTTTT. Residues: CASSEYGPSAGELFF.

The rearrangement uses TRBV5-1 and TRBJ1-5; 9 bases match TRBD1. V was pared by 1 base and J by 7 bases, with 3 bases of the junction left unmatched. This CDR3 has 14 amino acids. The germline V gene has CDR1 SGHRS and CDR2 YFSETQ. The CDR3 reads CASSLTGGVQPQHF. The CDR3, as DNA: TGCGCCAGCAGCTTGACAGGGGGCGTGCAGCCCCAGCATTTT. The entire variable domain, with the rest obtained from reference TRBV5-1 and TRBJ1-5, is as follows: KAGVTQTPRYLIKTRGQQVTLSCSPISGHRSVSWYQQTPGQGLQFLFEYFSETQRNKGNFPGRFSGRQFSNSRSEMNVSTLELGDSALYLCASSLTGGVQPQHFGDGTRLSIL.

In the case of this clone: At one boundary the junction diverges from the germline segment, which might be a read error. V gene TRBV11-3 combines with J gene TRBJ1-3; D might be TRBD1 (5 bases). The germline CDR1 and CDR2 sequences are SGHNT and YENEEA. This CDR3 comprises 15 residues. CDR3 sequence (DNA): TGTGCCAGCAGCTTATCCACAGGATCTGAAAACACCATATATTTT. Protein product: CASSLSTGSENTIYF. The variable domain in full, with the rest retrieved from reference TRBV11-3 and TRBJ1-3, is EAGVVQSPRYKIIEKKQPVAFWCNPISGHNTLYWYLQNLGQGPELLIRYENEEAVDDSQLPKDRFSAERLKGVDSTLKIQPAELGDSAVYLCASSLSTGSENTIYFGEGSWLTVV.

A single count supports this clone. The chain employs TRBV19 and TRBJ2-2, with 8 bases matching TRBD2. Losses at the gene ends were 5 bases for V and 5 bases for J; bases not matched to a gene: 7. Germline CDR1 LNHDA, CDR2 SQIVND (reference sequence). CDR3 length: 15 amino acids. CDR3 in amino acids: CASSAGTRWTGELFF. CDR3 bases: TGTGCCAGTAGTGCCGGGACTAGATGGACCGGGGAGCTGTTTTTT.

This clone appeared once. V usage is TRBV4-3 and J usage is TRBJ2-2, with a possible D match to TRBD2 (5 bases). In germline, CDR1 is LGHNA, CDR2 YSLEER. Trimming took off 2 bases at V and 0 bases at J, with 13 bases between the two ends. The CDR3 extends over 17 amino acids. The CDR3 spells CASSQLRTVANTGELFF. CDR3 DNA: TGCGCCAGCAGCCAATTACGGACTGTTGCGAACACCGGGGAGCTGTTTTTT.